This paragraph reports one T cell receptor (beta chain). Its antigen is still unknown. This specimen belongs to a study of response to subunit inactivated influenza vaccine. Overall study results and limits: T cells newly recruited by each seasonal influenza vaccination are few, the authors suggested.

The V end was cut by 3 bases, the J end by 3 bases, with 18 bases between. The CDR3 has 16 amino acids. Germline loops: CDR1 MNHEY, CDR2 SMNVEV (reference sequence). Each CDR3 protein is one row after TCRdb ran MiXCR on the RT-PCR reads. This sample has hundreds of thousands of distinct CDR3 sequences; 15% to 19% occur once, and the top ten carry around a tenth. V and J are TRBV27 and TRBJ2-7; D perhaps matches TRBD2 (6 bases). This TCR came from a man between 45 and 60 years old who received an inactivated influenza vaccine. The sequencing used PBMCs from blood, collected 11 to 12 days after vaccination. The CDR3 sequence: CASSFIAGTNRYEQYF. CDR3 in DNA: TGTGCCAGCAGTTTCATCGCGGGGACGAACCGCTACGAGCAGTACTTC.